The rows below give T cell receptor beta chains drawn from one sample of a study of shared clonotypes between healthy human individuals. Clones were read by immunoSEQ multiplex PCR, and TCRdb kept only the in-frame ones, dropping some. The sample has some 1.5 million clones; 95% to 99% are singletons. What was sequenced was naive CD4+ T cells sorted from blood. The source of these receptors is a young man in good health. Each CDR3 is given without its conserved first and last residue.

v_call cdr3_aa
TRBV14 ASSQGLPSGSFANYYEQY
TRBV5-5 ASSAMTGGVTDTQY
TRBV5-4 ASSLQGTGYGYT
TRBV25-1 ASTSLFYEQY
TRBV30 AWRYLGYSGNTIY
TRBV4-3 ASSQRQGGYSEAF
TRBV19 ASIKGGSGANVLT
TRBV9 ASSVYGSGSEQF
TRBV5-1 ASSQDSYYEQY
TRBV12-5 ASGSDPLGRGSYEQY
TRBV28 TIGGGPPDTQY
TRBV7-8 ASSPKRGHTGELF
TRBV5-4 ASSLGAGSYNEQF
TRBV5-1 ASSLQPRGANTEAF
TRBV5-4 ASSPPTSGAYNEQF
TRBV5-1 ASSLTLAGITGHEQY
TRBV2 ASSEEAGRPDTQY
TRBV11-2 ASSPGTSQAF
TRBV29-1 SVLADGWGEQY
TRBV4-3 ASSKSGQVDQPQH
TRBV5-5 ASGLAGTDTQY
TRBV5-1 ASSPTGGHQETQY
TRBV2 ASTGGASVTQPQH
TRBV7-9 ASSGDGQYQPQH
TRBV15 ATSRVRYKNIQY
TRBV10-2 ASKDLTSGSSINEQF
TRBV27 ASSQSQGRNQPQH
TRBV5-1 ASSLFYRGTSTDTQY
TRBV5-4 ASSLVDRGQYGYT
TRBV27 ASSLGAPRRITDTQY
TRBV5-1 ASSSSMTGGLVITGELF
TRBV9 ASSVSGLASNNEQF
TRBV29-1 SVGTAYEQY
TRBV2 ASSEQGGNSNQPQH
TRBV2 ASKDTSNQPQH
TRBV11-3 ASSVGSGNTIY
TRBV10-1 ASSDPLHEQY
TRBV5-1 ASSWGLAGGLSYEQY
TRBV18 ASSFSRQGAGTQY
TRBV18 ASSPPSDRLAQY
TRBV9 ASRGTGAMNTEAF
TRBV28 ASSTVGGTYGYT
TRBV7-9 ASSLDDFGSSSYEQY
TRBV19 ASKGTPSYNEQF
TRBV9 ASSLDFSNYGYT
TRBV5-1 ASSLRDNTDTQY
TRBV25-1 ASSDSVYGYT
TRBV19 ASSVHEKLF
TRBV6-1 ASSAGTGGREKLF
TRBV7-3 ASSLRVGTSTDTQY
TRBV10-3 ATQGARNYEQY